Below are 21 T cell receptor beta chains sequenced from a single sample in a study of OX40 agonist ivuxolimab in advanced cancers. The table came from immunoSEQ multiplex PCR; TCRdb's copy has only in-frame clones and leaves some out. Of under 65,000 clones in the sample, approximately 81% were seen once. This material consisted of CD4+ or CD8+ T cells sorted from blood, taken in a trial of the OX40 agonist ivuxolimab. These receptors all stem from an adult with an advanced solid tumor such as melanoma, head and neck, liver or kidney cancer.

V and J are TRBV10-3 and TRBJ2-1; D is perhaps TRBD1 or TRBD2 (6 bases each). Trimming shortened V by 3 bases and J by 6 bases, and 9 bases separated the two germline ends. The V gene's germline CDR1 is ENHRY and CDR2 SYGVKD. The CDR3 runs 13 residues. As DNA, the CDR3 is TGTGCCATCAGTGATAAGGGGGGCAATGAGCAGTTCTTC. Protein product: CAISDKGGNEQFF.

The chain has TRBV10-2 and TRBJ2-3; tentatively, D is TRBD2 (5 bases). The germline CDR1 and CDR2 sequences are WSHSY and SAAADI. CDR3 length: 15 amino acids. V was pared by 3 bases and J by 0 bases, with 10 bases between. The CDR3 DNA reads TGCGCCAGCAGTGAAGGGTGGACTAGCACAGATACGCAGTATTTT. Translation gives CASSEGWTSTDTQYF.

The DNA of the CDR3 is TGTGCCAGCAGCTTAAGCGGGGGGACCCTACACAATGAGCAGTTCTTC. This gives the protein CASSLSGGTLHNEQFF. This chain uses TRBV7-6 with TRBJ2-1; 9 bases match TRBD2. V shed 2 bases, J shed 5 bases, and the junction held 7 bases outside the gene matches. Germline loops: CDR1 SGHVS, CDR2 FNYEAQ. The CDR3 contains 16 residues.

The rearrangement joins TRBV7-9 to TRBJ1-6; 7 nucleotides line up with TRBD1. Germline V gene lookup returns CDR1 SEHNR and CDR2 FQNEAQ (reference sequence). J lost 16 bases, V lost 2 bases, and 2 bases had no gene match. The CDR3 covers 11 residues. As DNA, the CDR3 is TGTGCCAGCAGCTTAACAGGGGCTCTCCACTTT. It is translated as CASSLTGALHF.

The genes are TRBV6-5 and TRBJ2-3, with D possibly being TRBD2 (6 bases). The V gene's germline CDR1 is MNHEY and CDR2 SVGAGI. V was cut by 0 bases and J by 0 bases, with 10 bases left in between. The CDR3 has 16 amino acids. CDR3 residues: CASSYSEGPSTDTQYF. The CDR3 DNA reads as TGTGCCAGCAGTTACTCGGAGGGGCCCAGCACAGATACGCAGTATTTT.

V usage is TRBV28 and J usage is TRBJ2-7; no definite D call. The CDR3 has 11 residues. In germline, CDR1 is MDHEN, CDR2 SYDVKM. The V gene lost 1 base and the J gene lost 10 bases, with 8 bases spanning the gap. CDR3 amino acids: CASSLSVLQYF. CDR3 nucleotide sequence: TGTGCCAGCAGTTTATCGGTGCTCCAGTACTTC.

The CDR3 region is CASSYSITFEQFF. For the CDR3, the DNA is TGTGCCAGCAGTTACTCAATTACCTTTGAGCAGTTCTTC. The genes are TRBV6-5 and TRBJ2-1, with unresolved D. V dropped 0 bases and J dropped 9 bases, with 9 bases sitting between them. The CDR3 consists of 13 residues. Germline values: CDR1 MNHEY, CDR2 SVGAGI.

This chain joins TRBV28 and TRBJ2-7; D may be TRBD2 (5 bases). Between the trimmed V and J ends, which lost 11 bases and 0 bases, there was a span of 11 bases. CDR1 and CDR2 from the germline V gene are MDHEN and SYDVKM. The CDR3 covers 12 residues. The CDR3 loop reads CASRGDSYEQYF. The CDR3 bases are TGTGCCTCCCGGGGAGACTCCTACGAGCAGTACTTC.

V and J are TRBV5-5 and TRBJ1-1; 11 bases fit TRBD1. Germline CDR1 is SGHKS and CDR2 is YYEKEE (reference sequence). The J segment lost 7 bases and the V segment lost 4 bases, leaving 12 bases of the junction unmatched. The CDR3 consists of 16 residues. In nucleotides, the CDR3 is TGTGCCAGCAGCCCTGAGAGGACAGGGGGCATGGGTGAAGCTTTCTTT. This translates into CASSPERTGGMGEAFF. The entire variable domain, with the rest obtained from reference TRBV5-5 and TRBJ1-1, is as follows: DAGVTQSPTHLIKTRGQQVTLRCSPISGHKSVSWYQQVLGQGPQFIFQYYEKEERGRGNFPDRFSARQFPNYSSELNVNALLLGDSALYLCASSPERTGGMGEAFFGQGTRLTVV.

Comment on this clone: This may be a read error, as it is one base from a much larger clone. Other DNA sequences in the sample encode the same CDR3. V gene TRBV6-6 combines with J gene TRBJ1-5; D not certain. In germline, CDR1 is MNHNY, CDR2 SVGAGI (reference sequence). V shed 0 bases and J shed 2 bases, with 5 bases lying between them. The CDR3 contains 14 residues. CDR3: CASSYSGGNQPQHF. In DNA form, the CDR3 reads TGTGCCAGCAGTTACTCAGGCGGCAATCAGCCCCAGCATTTT.

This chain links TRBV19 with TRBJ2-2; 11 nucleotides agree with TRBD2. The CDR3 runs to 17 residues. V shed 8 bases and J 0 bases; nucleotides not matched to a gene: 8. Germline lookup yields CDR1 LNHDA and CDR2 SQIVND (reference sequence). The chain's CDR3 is CASGGLAEMTNTGELFF. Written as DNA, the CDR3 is TGTGCCAGTGGGGGACTAGCGGAGATGACGAACACCGGGGAGCTGTTTTTT.

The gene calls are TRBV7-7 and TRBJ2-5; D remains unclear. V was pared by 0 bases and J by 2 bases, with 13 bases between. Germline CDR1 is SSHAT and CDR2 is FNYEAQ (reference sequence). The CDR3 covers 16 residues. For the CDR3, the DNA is TGTGCCAGCAGCTTAGCGCTTCTTGGCCGGCAAGAGACCCAGTACTTC. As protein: CASSLALLGRQETQYF.

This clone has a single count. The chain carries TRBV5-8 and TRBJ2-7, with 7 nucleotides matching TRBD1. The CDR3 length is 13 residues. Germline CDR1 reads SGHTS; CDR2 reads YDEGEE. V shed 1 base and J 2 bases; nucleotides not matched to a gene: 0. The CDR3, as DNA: TGTGCCAGCAGCTTGCAGGGGGCCTACGAGCAGTACTTC. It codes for CASSLQGAYEQYF.

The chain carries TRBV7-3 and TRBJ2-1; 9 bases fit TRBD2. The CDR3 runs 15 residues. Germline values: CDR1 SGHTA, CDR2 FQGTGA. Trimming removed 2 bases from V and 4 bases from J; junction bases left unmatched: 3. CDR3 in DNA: TGTGCCAGCAGCTTACTAGCGGGGACTTACAATGAGCAGTTCTTC. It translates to CASSLLAGTYNEQFF.

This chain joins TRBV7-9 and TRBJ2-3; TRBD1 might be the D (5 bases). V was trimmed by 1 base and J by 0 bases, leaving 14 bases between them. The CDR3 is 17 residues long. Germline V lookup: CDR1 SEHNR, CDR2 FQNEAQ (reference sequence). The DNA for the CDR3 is TGTGCCAGCAGCTTAGTCTGGGCAGGGCCAAGCACAGATACGCAGTATTTT. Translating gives CASSLVWAGPSTDTQYF.

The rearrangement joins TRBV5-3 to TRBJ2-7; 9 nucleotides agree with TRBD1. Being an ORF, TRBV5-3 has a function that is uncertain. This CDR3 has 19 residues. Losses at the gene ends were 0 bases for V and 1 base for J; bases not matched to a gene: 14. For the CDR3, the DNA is TGTGCCAGAAGCTTGGCCGGCGGACTCACCGGGACAGGGTCCTACGAGCAGTACTTC. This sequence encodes CARSLAGGLTGTGSYEQYF.

The CDR3 bases are TGTGCCAGCAGTGATAGGCAGGGAAGGGCCCCCTACAATGAGCAGTTCTTC. Its translation is CASSDRQGRAPYNEQFF. The V and J genes are TRBV2 and TRBJ2-1; maybe TRBD1 (5 bases). The V gene lost 3 bases and the J gene lost 2 bases, with 17 bases spanning the gap. The CDR3 covers 17 residues. Germline-derived CDR1 and CDR2 are SNHLY and FYNNEI.

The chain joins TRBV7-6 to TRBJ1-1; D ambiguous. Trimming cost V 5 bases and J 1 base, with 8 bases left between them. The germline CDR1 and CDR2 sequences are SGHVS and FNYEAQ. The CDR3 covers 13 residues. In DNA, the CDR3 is TGTGCCAGCAGCCCTAAGGCGAACACTGAAGCTTTCTTT. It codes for CASSPKANTEAFF.

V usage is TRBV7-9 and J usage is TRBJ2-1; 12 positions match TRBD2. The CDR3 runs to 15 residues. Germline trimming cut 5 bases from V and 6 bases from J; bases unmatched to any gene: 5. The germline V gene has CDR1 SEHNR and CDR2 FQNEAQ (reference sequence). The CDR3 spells CASSPTSGGLNEQFF. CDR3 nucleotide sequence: TGTGCCAGCAGCCCTACTAGCGGGGGGCTCAATGAGCAGTTCTTC.

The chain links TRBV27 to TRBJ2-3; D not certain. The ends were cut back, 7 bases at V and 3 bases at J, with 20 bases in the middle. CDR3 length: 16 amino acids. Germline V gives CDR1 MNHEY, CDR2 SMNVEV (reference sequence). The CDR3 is CASNPTEWRFTDTQYF. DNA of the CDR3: TGTGCCAGCAACCCGACGGAATGGCGCTTTACAGATACGCAGTATTTT.

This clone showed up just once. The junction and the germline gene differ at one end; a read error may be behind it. The CDR3 region has the DNA TGTGCCAGCAGTTCGTGGGACAGGGGCCTTTTC. This codes for CASSSWDRGLF. V is TRBV6-6 and J is TRBJ2-4; the match to TRBD1 covers 10 bases. The CDR3 covers 11 residues. Germline CDR1 is MNHNY and CDR2 is SVGAGI (reference sequence).